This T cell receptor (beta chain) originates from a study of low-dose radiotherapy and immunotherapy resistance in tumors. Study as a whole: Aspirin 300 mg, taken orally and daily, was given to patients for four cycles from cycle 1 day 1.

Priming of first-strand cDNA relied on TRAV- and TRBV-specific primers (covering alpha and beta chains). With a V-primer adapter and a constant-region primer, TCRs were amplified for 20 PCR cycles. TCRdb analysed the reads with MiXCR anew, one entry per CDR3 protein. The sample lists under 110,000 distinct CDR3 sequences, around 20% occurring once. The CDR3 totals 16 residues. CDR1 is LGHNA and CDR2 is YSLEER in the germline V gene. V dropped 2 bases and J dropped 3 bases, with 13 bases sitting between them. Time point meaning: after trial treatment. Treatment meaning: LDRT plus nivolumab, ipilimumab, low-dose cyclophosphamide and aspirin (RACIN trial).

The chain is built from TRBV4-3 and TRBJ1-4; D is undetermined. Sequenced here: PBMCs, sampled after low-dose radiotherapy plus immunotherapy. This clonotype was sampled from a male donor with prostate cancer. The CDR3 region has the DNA TGCGCCAGCAGCCAACCCTACAGTTTTCCTAATGAAAAACTGTTTTTT. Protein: CASSQPYSFPNEKLFF.